This T cell receptor (beta chain) is from a study of T cells in Graves' hyperthyroidism and ophthalmopathy. Broader study findings: Researchers report that a 13 V-J model separated ophthalmopathy from stable hyperthyroidism.

This clonotype was recorded a few times. The antigen remains undetermined. RNA transcripts served as the template for amplifying TCR beta CDR3 regions. When the TCR CDR3 underwent first-round RT-PCR, the HTBI primer set was used. TCRdb processed the multiplex PCR reads anew with MiXCR; each CDR3 protein has one entry. The data hold around 690,000 distinct CDR3 sequences, with 15% to 20% observed a single time. This CDR3 has 13 residues. V was clipped by 1 base and J by 5 bases, with 8 bases between them. Germline CDR1 is MGHDK and CDR2 is SYGVNS. The rearrangement uses TRBV25-1 and TRBJ1-2; the D gene is possibly TRBD1 (5 bases). Sequenced input: blood. The TCR comes from a man over 45 with Graves' hyperthyroidism. The CDR3 DNA sequence: TGTGCCAGCAGTGAATGGCCAGGGTATGGCTACACCTTC. Its translation: CASSEWPGYGYTF.